The clone carrying this TCR beta chain was observed at least ten times. This sample is part of a study of early T cells in non-severe SARS-CoV-2 infection. TCRdb reprocessed the 5' RACE reads via MiXCR and lists one record per CDR3 protein. The sample yields 50,000 to 65,000 distinct CDR3 sequences, about 7.7% seen once. CDR3 size: 15 residues. From germline, CDR1 is MNHNS and CDR2 SASEGT. J lost 6 bases, V lost 3 bases, and 5 bases had no gene match. Material: whole blood, obtained at baseline. This sequence joins TRBV6-1 and TRBJ2-3; TRBD2 matches 11 bases. This TCR was sampled from an adult who was a healthcare worker with PCR-confirmed SARS-CoV-2 infection or an uninfected control (not recorded which). The CDR3 is CASSDTSGSQDTQYF. Written as DNA, the CDR3 is TGTGCCAGCAGTGACACTAGCGGGAGTCAGGATACGCAGTATTTT.